This T cell receptor beta chain was identified during a study of blood T cell repertoires in COVID-19. This CDR3 is built from 12 residues. V lost 1 base and J lost 5, with 5 bases in between. The germline CDR1 and CDR2 sequences are SGHAT and FQDESV (reference sequence). Per the original methods: Amplified reference gene primers provided the basis for estimating nucleated cell counts. Produced via immunoSEQ multiplex PCR; TCRdb's table is partial and in-frame only. The V and J calls and clone size come from that table; D and trimming were worked out from the DNA. The table lists over 10,000 clones, around 85% of them singletons.

V and J are TRBV11-1 and TRBJ1-1; no reliable D call. The source of this sequence is a human donor in a cohort sampled during active COVID-19. Specimen: peripheral blood. The CDR3 nucleotides read TGTGCCAGCAGCTTAGGCAGAACTGAAGCTTTCTTT. It is translated as CASSLGRTEAFF.